This T cell receptor (beta chain) was identified in a study of blood T cell repertoires in COVID-19. The wider study: Sites across the United States, Italy and Spain contributed samples from acute and convalescent COVID-19. T cells, B-cell-depleted T cells, or PBMCs supplied cDNA or gDNA.

Trimming stripped 9 bases from V and 6 bases from J, with 8 bases between. The CDR3 is 11 amino acids. CDR1 is KGHDR, CDR2 SFDVKD, per germline. The protocol was immunoSEQ multiplex PCR, while the TCRdb copy is restricted to in-frame clones and leaves out a portion. The sample records just under 150,000 clones, about 85% being singletons. The receptor comes from a human donor with acute or convalescent COVID-19. The donor label of this sample is uncertain. The chain carries TRBV24-1 and TRBJ1-5; D is unresolved. Sequencing input: peripheral blood. The CDR3 protein is CATEVTQPQHF. As DNA, the CDR3 is TGTGCCACCGAGGTTACTCAGCCCCAGCATTTT.